The 28 T cell receptor beta chains reported below all come from one sample, sequenced in a study of T cell changes during pregnancy in multiple sclerosis. Sequencing used immunoSEQ multiplex PCR; TCRdb keeps in-frame clones, though not all of them. The data show around 57,000 clones, roughly 90% seen once. The input for sequencing was CD4+ T cells from peripheral blood mononuclear cells, taken after pregnancy. The origin of the receptors is a female donor in good health, enrolled as a control in a pregnancy study.

This clone was seen once. V is TRBV28 and J is TRBJ2-5; 9 bases line up with TRBD2. Trimming removed 8 bases from V and 2 bases from J; junction bases left unmatched: 9. Germline V gene data show CDR1 as MDHEN and CDR2 as SYDVKM. The CDR3 totals 15 residues. The CDR3 DNA reads as TGTGCCAGCCGGCGGGGGGGGCACCCGCAAGAGACCCAGTACTTC. Protein product: CASRRGGHPQETQYF.

The DNA for the CDR3 is TGCGCCAGCAGCCAAGATGGAACAGGGCGAAAGTATGGCTACACCTTC. This translates into CASSQDGTGRKYGYTF. The rearrangement links TRBV4-3 to TRBJ1-2, with D perhaps TRBD1 (6 bases). Germline CDR1 and CDR2: LGHNA and YSLEER. This CDR3 has 16 residues. V gave up 0 bases and J gave up 5 bases, with 16 bases separating them.

This chain links TRBV2 with TRBJ2-3; maybe TRBD1 (7 bases). The germline V gene has CDR1 SNHLY and CDR2 FYNNEI. V was trimmed by 4 bases and J by 3 bases, leaving 11 bases between them. There are 14 residues in the CDR3. CDR3 in DNA: TGTGCCAGCAGTGTGGAGGGGGCAACAGATACGCAGTATTTT. This codes for CASSVEGATDTQYF.

The gene calls are TRBV19 and TRBJ2-7, with TRBD1 matching 9 bases. V shed 11 bases and J 0 bases; nucleotides not matched to a gene: 5. The CDR3 has 13 amino acids. Germline V lookup: CDR1 LNHDA, CDR2 SQIVND (reference sequence). The CDR3 DNA is TGTGCCTCAAACAGGGGGCCCTCCTACGAGCAGTACTTC. Its protein product is CASNRGPSYEQYF.

This rearrangement joins TRBV2 to TRBJ2-7, with D perhaps TRBD1 (6 bases). The CDR3 is 15 amino acids. Per the germline V gene, CDR1 is SNHLY and CDR2 is FYNNEI. Trimming took 6 bases from V and 3 from J, leaving 18 bases between them. The DNA for the CDR3 is TGTGCCAGCAGACAGGTACAGGGCAGCGGCTACGAGCAGTACTTC. The encoded protein is CASRQVQGSGYEQYF.

The chain uses TRBV18 and TRBJ1-1, with a tentative D call TRBD1 (6 bases). The CDR3 extends over 15 amino acids. V lost 4 bases, J lost 1 base, and 13 bases lay in between. Germline V gene sequence: CDR1 KGHSH, CDR2 LQKENI. This chain's CDR3 is CASSLTGTRNTEAFF. Here the CDR3 DNA reads TGTGCCAGCTCACTCACCGGGACAAGGAACACTGAAGCTTTCTTT.

The chain uses TRBV7-2 and TRBJ1-3; D uncertain. Per germline, CDR1 SGHTA and CDR2 FQGNSA. The ends were cut back, 4 bases at V and 3 bases at J, with 13 bases in the middle. The CDR3 is made up of 15 amino acids. The CDR3 reads CASSSYNSLGNTIYF. CDR3 in DNA: TGTGCCAGCAGCTCATATAACAGCCTTGGAAACACCATATATTTT. Supplemented by reference TRBV7-2 and TRBJ1-3, the full variable domain reads GAGVSQSPSNKVTEKGKDVELRCDPISGHTALYWYRQSLGQGLEFLIYFQGNSAPDKSGLPSDRFSAERTGGSVSTLTIQRTQQEDSAVYLCASSSYNSLGNTIYFGEGSWLTVV.

This chain connects TRBV29-1 to TRBJ2-7; 11 nucleotides line up with TRBD1. Losses at the gene ends were 5 bases for V and 4 bases for J; bases not matched to a gene: 10. From germline, CDR1 is SQVTM and CDR2 ANQGSEA. The CDR3 runs to 15 residues. The CDR3 region is CSVCNPGQGEYEQYF. Here the CDR3 DNA reads TGCAGCGTTTGCAACCCGGGACAGGGGGAATACGAGCAGTACTTC.

The J gene is TRBJ2-7, the V gene TRBV6-6; TRBD1 agrees at 11 bases. The CDR3 covers 14 residues. Germline trimming cut 8 bases from V and 4 bases from J; bases unmatched to any gene: 7. The germline CDR1 and CDR2 sequences are MNHNY and SVGAGI (reference sequence). The CDR3 nucleotides read TGTGCCAGCCGGGTTGGACAGGGGGCTTACGAGCAGTACTTC. This encodes CASRVGQGAYEQYF.

This chain uses TRBV5-4 with TRBJ2-1, with D unresolved. V was pared by 2 bases and J by 3 bases, with 6 bases between. This CDR3 contains 13 residues. Looked up from germline, CDR1 is SGHNT and CDR2 is YYREEE (reference sequence). This CDR3 is CASSLDIYNEQFF. CDR3 bases: TGTGCCAGCAGCTTAGACATCTACAATGAGCAGTTCTTC.

This chain connects TRBV7-9 to TRBJ2-7; tentative D call: TRBD2 (5 bases). Trimming left V 3 bases short and J 4 bases short, with 7 bases between. This CDR3 spans 12 amino acids. Germline assignment: CDR1 SEHNR and CDR2 FQNEAQ (reference sequence). The CDR3 DNA reads as TGTGCCAGCAGCTTTGGGAGTTACGAGCAGTACTTC. Translated, it gives CASSFGSYEQYF.

The rearrangement links TRBV7-9 to TRBJ2-2, with 7 bases that match TRBD1. V was pared by 1 base and J by 4 bases, with 3 bases of the junction left unmatched. This CDR3 spans 15 amino acids. Germline loops: CDR1 SEHNR, CDR2 FQNEAQ (reference sequence). DNA of the CDR3: TGTGCCAGCAGCTTAGGACAGGGAATCACCGGGGAGCTGTTTTTT. It encodes CASSLGQGITGELFF.

This clone was seen only once. J is TRBJ1-5 and V is TRBV7-9; D gene ambiguous. Trimming removed 1 base at V and 7 bases at J, with 8 bases between. Germline V gene sequence: CDR1 SEHNR, CDR2 FQNEAQ (reference sequence). CDR3 length: 13 residues. This chain's CDR3 is CASSLGGVQPQHF. CDR3 DNA: TGTGCCAGCAGCTTAGGGGGAGTCCAGCCCCAGCATTTT.

The V gene is TRBV6-1, the J gene TRBJ2-5, with D perhaps matching TRBD1 (5 bases). With 4 bases removed from V and 1 base from J, the gap between germline ends came to 10 bases. The CDR3 length is 14 residues. From germline, CDR1 is MNHNS and CDR2 SASEGT. CDR3 coding DNA: TGTGCCAGCAGTGGCGGCAGGGTCCAAGAGACCCAGTACTTC. Its translation is CASSGGRVQETQYF.

A single count supports this clone. The V gene is TRBV7-9, the J gene TRBJ2-1; 8 nucleotides match TRBD1. Trimming cost V 5 bases and J 1 base; bases outside gene matches: 4. Germline loops: CDR1 SEHNR, CDR2 FQNEAQ (reference sequence). This CDR3 contains 15 residues. The CDR3 region is CASSPGQGSYNEQFF. The DNA for the CDR3 is TGTGCCAGCAGCCCCGGACAGGGTTCCTACAATGAGCAGTTCTTC.

The V gene is TRBV6-6, the J gene TRBJ2-5; maybe TRBD1 (6 bases). The germline V gene encodes CDR1 MNHNY and CDR2 SVGAGI (reference sequence). V was shortened by 5 bases and J by 2 bases, with 12 bases between the two germline ends. The CDR3 has 14 residues. As DNA, the CDR3 is TGTGCCAGCAGTCAGGGACAAAATCAAGAGACCCAGTACTTC. As protein: CASSQGQNQETQYF.

This chain connects TRBV19 to TRBJ1-1; the match to TRBD1 covers 7 bases. In germline, CDR1 is LNHDA, CDR2 SQIVND (reference sequence). V was clipped by 4 bases and J by 5 bases; unmatched bases: 4. The CDR3 consists of 13 residues. CDR3 sequence reads: CASSTNRGTEAFF. CDR3 sequence (DNA): TGTGCCAGTAGTACAAACAGGGGTACTGAAGCTTTCTTT.

The chain combines TRBV25-1 with TRBJ1-1; 7 bases are a match to TRBD1. This CDR3 has 12 amino acids. CDR1 and CDR2 (germline): MGHDK, SYGVNS. Trimming at V came to 6 bases and at J to 5 bases, leaving 3 bases not matched to a gene. The CDR3 DNA reads as TGTGCCAGCAGCGGCAGGGGGACTGAAGCTTTCTTT. Translation gives CASSGRGTEAFF.

CDR3: CATGEDTDTQYF. DNA of the CDR3: TGTGCCACCGGGGAGGACACAGATACGCAGTATTTT. The rearrangement uses TRBV11-1 and TRBJ2-3; D is perhaps TRBD2 (6 bases). The germline V gene encodes CDR1 SGHAT and CDR2 FQDESV (reference sequence). Trimming removed 10 bases from V and 2 bases from J, with 10 bases in between. The CDR3 loop spans 12 amino acids. Full variable domain (outside the CDR3, taken from reference TRBV11-1 and TRBJ2-3): EAEVAQSPRYKITEKSQAVAFWCDPISGHATLYWYRQILGQGPELLVQFQDESVVDDSQLPKDRFSAERLKGVDSTLKIQPAELGDSAMYLCATGEDTDTQYFGPGTRLTVL.

This sequence joins TRBV14 and TRBJ2-3, with D uncertain. This CDR3 has 15 amino acids. With 0 bases removed from V and 5 bases from J, the gap between germline ends came to 12 bases. Germline CDR1 SGHDN, CDR2 FVKESK. The CDR3 sequence is CASSQESGFGDTQYF. In DNA form, the CDR3 reads TGTGCCAGCAGCCAAGAGTCCGGTTTCGGAGATACGCAGTATTTT.

The J gene is TRBJ2-2, the V gene TRBV12-5, with 10 nucleotides matching TRBD2. The CDR3 loop spans 16 amino acids. V lost 6 bases to trimming and J lost 5 bases; unmatched junction nucleotides: 9. Looked up from germline, CDR1 is LGHNT and CDR2 is FRNRAP. CDR3 DNA: TGTGCTAGTGGCCGCGGCCTAGCGGGGGTTACCGGGGAGCTGTTTTTT. Translating gives CASGRGLAGVTGELFF.

In the case of this clone: At one boundary the junction diverges from the germline segment, which might be a read error. V and J are TRBV7-2 and TRBJ2-7; 10 nucleotides match TRBD2. The CDR3 runs 13 residues. Germline CDR1 and CDR2: SGHTA and FQGNSA. Here the CDR3 reads CASSLGASGGPNF. The CDR3 DNA is TGTGCCAGCAGCTTAGGGGCTAGCGGGGGCCCCAACTTC.

The rearrangement joins TRBV2 to TRBJ1-5; TRBD1 matches 9 bases. This CDR3 region has 15 residues. CDR1 and CDR2 from the germline V gene are SNHLY and FYNNEI. V shed 9 bases and J 3 bases; nucleotides not matched to a gene: 9. The CDR3 protein is CASKQGAQANQPQHF. The DNA of the CDR3 is TGTGCCAGTAAACAGGGGGCTCAGGCCAATCAGCCCCAGCATTTT.

The V and J genes are TRBV7-2 and TRBJ2-6, with D hard to call. The CDR3 is 17 residues long. V was shortened by 4 bases and J by 1 base, with 14 bases between the two germline ends. CDR1 and CDR2 from the germline V gene are SGHTA and FQGNSA. The chain's CDR3 is CASSSQVRVSGANVLTF. DNA for the CDR3: TGTGCCAGCAGCTCGCAGGTCAGAGTTTCTGGGGCCAACGTCCTGACTTTC.

The chain links TRBV28 to TRBJ2-2; a weak D match, TRBD2 (6 bases). CDR3 length equals 15 residues. Germline assignment: CDR1 MDHEN and CDR2 SYDVKM. V lost 3 bases and J lost 5, with 13 bases in between. Here the CDR3 DNA reads TGTGCCAGCAGTTTGGTGCGGGCGGGAACCGGGGAGCTGTTTTTT. This sequence encodes CASSLVRAGTGELFF.

The V call is TRBV28, the J call TRBJ2-1, with D possibly matching TRBD1 (6 bases). Germline-derived CDR1 and CDR2 are MDHEN and SYDVKM. Trimming left V 11 bases short and J 3 bases short, with 11 bases between. CDR3 length: 12 residues. CDR3 region: CASEGDYNEQFF. For the CDR3, the DNA is TGTGCCTCCGAGGGGGACTACAATGAGCAGTTCTTC.

Only a few counts were recorded for this clone. This chain links TRBV29-1 with TRBJ1-1; no definite D call. Germline CDR1 reads SQVTM; CDR2 reads ANQGSEA. CDR3 size: 12 residues. The V end lost 3 bases, the J end lost 2 bases, and 7 bases lay between the germline ends. CDR3 region: CSVDLVNTEAFF. DNA of the CDR3: TGCAGCGTTGATCTCGTCAACACTGAAGCTTTCTTT.

This rearrangement joins TRBV20-1 to TRBJ2-3; D unresolved. V shed 6 bases and J shed 3 bases, with 4 bases lying between them. CDR1 is DFQATT and CDR2 is SNEGSKA in the germline V gene (reference sequence). The CDR3 runs to 10 residues. The CDR3 DNA sequence: TGCAGTGCCTTTACAGATACGCAGTATTTT. This codes for CSAFTDTQYF.